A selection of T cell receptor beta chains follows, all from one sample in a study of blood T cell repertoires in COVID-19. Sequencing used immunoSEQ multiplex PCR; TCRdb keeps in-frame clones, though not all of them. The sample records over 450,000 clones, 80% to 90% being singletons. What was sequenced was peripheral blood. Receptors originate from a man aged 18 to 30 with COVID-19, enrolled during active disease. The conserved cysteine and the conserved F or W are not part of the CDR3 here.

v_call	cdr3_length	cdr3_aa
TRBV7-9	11	ASSFSENTEAF
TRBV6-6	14	ASSSRRTSGYNEQF
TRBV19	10	ASSLGGSPLH
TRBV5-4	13	ASSFLKTGSNGYT
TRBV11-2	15	ASRIGTSGRKTDTQY
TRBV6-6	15	ASSPQGLGSGANVLT
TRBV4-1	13	ASSQETSGSYEQY
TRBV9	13	ASSPRTGANYGYT
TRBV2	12	ASRGDSINQPQH
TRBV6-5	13	ASSPQVPSGNTIY
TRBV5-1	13	ASSWTSGSSYEQY
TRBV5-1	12	ASSVTGPAGELF
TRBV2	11	ATAGTGSYEQY
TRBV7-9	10	ASNSPGYEQY
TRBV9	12	ASSPRQVSSPLH
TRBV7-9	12	ASSLGGGSYEQY
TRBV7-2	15	ASSLGHRLAPQETQY
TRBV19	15	ASSIGVDRVGTGELF
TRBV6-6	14	ASSSELAGEPYEQY
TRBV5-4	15	ASSPQGIITLTDTQY
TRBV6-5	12	ASSLGTPGRAQH